One sample yielded the 25 T cell receptor beta chains listed below, sequenced in a study of technical replicates of blood from several donors. Assay used: immunoSEQ multiplex PCR; TCRdb lists only in-frame clones, some missing. Of 85,000 to 100,000 clones listed, approximately 94% are singletons. The sample was T cells isolated from PBMCs. The receptors were gathered from a human donor in good health.

This chain links TRBV27 with TRBJ2-3, with 11 nucleotides matching TRBD2. CDR1 is MNHEY, CDR2 SMNVEV, per germline (reference sequence). The CDR3 spans 20 residues. The V segment lost 5 bases and the J segment 2 bases; nucleotides outside the gene matches: 18. Written as DNA, the CDR3 is TGTGCCAGCAGTGGTTTTGGGTGGCTAGCGGGAGGTGAGGTCACAGATACGCAGTATTTT. It encodes CASSGFGWLAGGEVTDTQYF.

V usage is TRBV6-4 and J usage is TRBJ1-2; 9 bases match TRBD1. Germline CDR1 MRHNA, CDR2 SNTAGT. This CDR3 is 13 amino acids long. Trimming cost V 9 bases and J 2 bases; bases outside gene matches: 4. The CDR3 bases are TGTGCCAGAGGGGACAGGGTGAACTATGGCTACACCTTC. The encoded protein is CARGDRVNYGYTF.

The chain uses TRBV6-5 and TRBJ2-7, with 12 bases fitting TRBD2. The germline gives CDR1 MNHEY, CDR2 SVGAGI. Losses at the gene ends were 5 bases for V and 4 bases for J; bases not matched to a gene: 6. The CDR3 consists of 15 residues. The CDR3 here is CASSNGLAGNYEQYF. In DNA, the CDR3 is TGTGCCAGCAGTAATGGACTAGCGGGAAATTACGAGCAGTACTTC.

The chain is built from TRBV27 and TRBJ2-2, with TRBD2 as a possible D gene (7 bases). Germline CDR1 reads MNHEY; CDR2 reads SMNVEV (reference sequence). The CDR3 extends over 15 amino acids. Trimming left V 2 bases short and J 7 bases short, with 14 bases between. The CDR3 region has the DNA TGTGCCAGCAGTTTACTTGGCGGGGGCGTCGGGGAGCTGTTTTTT. Amino acids: CASSLLGGGVGELFF.

The gene calls are TRBV29-1 and TRBJ2-2, with D possibly TRBD2 on 5 matching bases. The V and J ends lost 6 bases and 4 bases respectively, with 9 bases between them. Germline CDR1 is SQVTM and CDR2 is ANQGSEA. The CDR3 is 12 residues long. For the CDR3, the DNA is TGCAGCGTGTGGGAGCTCACCGGGGAGCTGTTTTTT. This codes for CSVWELTGELFF.

This chain joins TRBV5-4 and TRBJ2-3; 7 bases map to TRBD1. J was trimmed by 1 base and V by 1 base; bases with no gene match: 3. Per germline, CDR1 SGHNT and CDR2 YYREEE (reference sequence). The CDR3 is 15 amino acids. The CDR3 nucleotides are TGTGCCAGCAGCTTGAGACAGGGCGGCACAGATACGCAGTATTTT. Translating it yields CASSLRQGGTDTQYF.

The chain joins TRBV9 to TRBJ1-4; D possibly corresponds to TRBD1 (5 bases). Germline V gives CDR1 SGDLS, CDR2 YYNGEE. CDR3 length equals 14 residues. V lost 0 bases and J 7 bases, leaving 10 bases between the germline ends. The CDR3 is CASSVGGGSEKLFF. CDR3 DNA: TGTGCCAGCAGCGTAGGGGGGGGGAGTGAAAAACTGTTTTTT.

This clone has only one observation. The V and J genes are TRBV28 and TRBJ2-7, with TRBD1 matching over 7 bases. Germline V gene sequence: CDR1 MDHEN, CDR2 SYDVKM. Losses at the gene ends were 4 bases for V and 2 bases for J; bases not matched to a gene: 14. The CDR3 consists of 17 residues. The CDR3 is CASSYQKTGDSPYEQYF. The CDR3 DNA reads as TGTGCCAGCAGTTACCAGAAAACAGGGGATTCCCCCTACGAGCAGTACTTC.

This chain links TRBV5-6 with TRBJ2-1, with 7 bases matching TRBD2. The CDR3 runs 14 residues. Germline V gene data show CDR1 as SGHDT and CDR2 as YYEEEE. Trimming took 6 bases from V and 6 from J; bases not matched to a gene: 9. In DNA form, the CDR3 reads TGTGCCAGCACCCCTGGCGGCGGGAGCAATGAGCAGTTCTTC. This codes for CASTPGGGSNEQFF.

The chain has TRBV19 and TRBJ1-2, with TRBD1 as a possible D gene (5 bases). Germline V gene data show CDR1 as LNHDA and CDR2 as SQIVND (reference sequence). The germline V and J ends were trimmed by 3 bases and 6 bases, with 14 bases remaining between them. CDR3 size: 14 residues. CDR3 residues: CASSIRQGGDGYTF. The CDR3 DNA follows: TGTGCCAGTAGTATTCGGCAGGGAGGGGATGGCTACACCTTC.

The V and J genes are TRBV6-1 and TRBJ1-2, with D unclear. CDR3 length: 14 residues. Trimming stripped 1 base from V and 1 base from J, with 7 bases between. The germline V gene has CDR1 MNHNS and CDR2 SASEGT. The CDR3 DNA sequence: TGTGCCAGCAGTGAAGTTCGCGGTAACTATGGCTACACCTTC. This codes for CASSEVRGNYGYTF.

V is TRBV28 and J is TRBJ2-1, with D uncertain. Trimming took off 7 bases at V and 0 bases at J, with 16 bases between the two ends. Germline lookup yields CDR1 MDHEN and CDR2 SYDVKM. The CDR3 consists of 16 residues. The CDR3 DNA reads as TGTGCCAGCACGGAACCAAACGGCGGCTCCTACAATGAGCAGTTCTTC. It encodes CASTEPNGGSYNEQFF.

This chain joins TRBV2 and TRBJ1-4; the match to TRBD1 covers 7 bases. CDR3 length: 14 residues. Germline CDR1 SNHLY, CDR2 FYNNEI. V dropped 1 base and J dropped 8; count of bases not matched to a gene: 4. CDR3: CASSEVTGEEKLFF. In DNA, the CDR3 is TGTGCCAGCAGTGAAGTAACAGGGGAAGAAAAACTGTTTTTT.

The CDR3 DNA reads as TGTGCCAGCTCACCGTCAACGAGGCGGGAGCTGTTTTTT. Protein sequence: CASSPSTRRELFF. V is TRBV18 and J is TRBJ2-2; the D is unclear. This CDR3 spans 13 amino acids. Germline CDR1 KGHSH, CDR2 LQKENI. V lost 3 bases to trimming and J lost 9 bases, with 11 bases between them.

The rearrangement uses TRBV13 and TRBJ2-2; D is perhaps TRBD1 (5 bases). Between the trimmed V and J ends, which lost 5 bases and 0 bases, there was a span of 13 bases. The CDR3 is made up of 16 amino acids. The V gene's germline CDR1 is PRHDT and CDR2 FYEKMQ (reference sequence). CDR3 coding DNA: TGTGCCAGCAGCCCCTCCCAGGGTCCGAACACCGGGGAGCTGTTTTTT. Its translation: CASSPSQGPNTGELFF.

V usage is TRBV18 and J usage is TRBJ2-1; 9 positions match TRBD1. Losses at the gene ends were 3 bases for V and 5 bases for J; bases not matched to a gene: 5. The CDR3 covers 15 residues. The germline CDR1 and CDR2 sequences are KGHSH and LQKENI. CDR3 coding DNA: TGTGCCAGCTCACCCGGGACAGGGAAGAACAATGAGCAGTTCTTC. This codes for CASSPGTGKNNEQFF.

CDR3 protein: CASRVGLMTKNIQYF. As DNA, the CDR3 is TGTGCCAGCAGGGTGGGGCTAATGACCAAAAACATTCAGTACTTC. The J gene is TRBJ2-4, the V gene TRBV6-1; D is perhaps TRBD1 (5 bases). Germline V gene sequence: CDR1 MNHNS, CDR2 SASEGT. V lost 6 bases and J 2 bases, leaving 14 bases between the germline ends. This CDR3 has 15 residues.

The rearrangement uses TRBV14 and TRBJ1-1; D possibly corresponds to TRBD1 (5 bases). CDR3 length equals 13 residues. V was cut by 4 bases and J by 5 bases, with 11 bases left in between. Germline assignment: CDR1 SGHDN and CDR2 FVKESK. CDR3 bases: TGTGCCAGCAGCCGGATCGGGGGGACTGAAGCTTTCTTT. Encoded protein: CASSRIGGTEAFF.

This clone was detected once. V and J are TRBV15 and TRBJ2-3; TRBD2 matches 7 bases. Germline lookup yields CDR1 LNHNV and CDR2 YYDKDF (reference sequence). Losses at the gene ends were 1 base for V and 6 bases for J; bases not matched to a gene: 13. This CDR3 spans 17 amino acids. The CDR3 DNA follows: TGTGCCACCAGCAGAGCCCTACGGGGACTAAAAGGGGATACGCAGTATTTT. Encoded protein: CATSRALRGLKGDTQYF. The full variable domain, in which reference TRBV15 and TRBJ2-3 provide the parts outside the CDR3, is DAMVIQNPRYQVTQFGKPVTLSCSQTLNHNVMYWYQQKSSQAPKLLFHYYDKDFNNEADTPDNFQSRRPNTSFCFLDIRSPGLGDTAMYLCATSRALRGLKGDTQYFGPGTRLTVL.

The chain combines TRBV7-8 with TRBJ1-6; D is undetermined. There are 18 residues in the CDR3. The germline gives CDR1 SGHVS, CDR2 FQNEAQ. Trimming left V 1 base short and J 0 bases short, with 13 bases between. CDR3 region: CASSLVKPWSSYNSPLHF. The CDR3 nucleotides read TGTGCCAGCAGCTTAGTGAAGCCCTGGAGCTCCTATAATTCACCCCTCCACTTT. The full variable domain, with the rest looked up from reference TRBV7-8 and TRBJ1-6, is GAGVSQSPRYKVAKRGQDVALRCDPISGHVSLFWYQQALGQGPEFLTYFQNEAQLDKSGLPSDRFFAERPEGSVSTLKIQRTQQEDSAVYLCASSLVKPWSSYNSPLHFGNGTRLTVT.

The genes are TRBV4-1 and TRBJ2-5; 11 bases map to TRBD2. V trimming: 1 base; J trimming: 1 base; junction bases outside the gene matches: 2. The germline gives CDR1 MGHRA, CDR2 YSYEKL. The CDR3 sequence is 16 residues long. The CDR3 region is CASSQGLAGIQETQYF. The CDR3 region has the DNA TGCGCCAGCAGCCAAGGACTAGCGGGAATCCAAGAGACCCAGTACTTC.

This clone was seen only once. The chain has TRBV28 and TRBJ2-7; TRBD1 is a possible D gene (5 bases). Germline loops: CDR1 MDHEN, CDR2 SYDVKM. Trimming removed 5 bases at V and 2 bases at J, with 10 bases between. CDR3 length equals 13 residues. This chain's CDR3 is CASSLQATYEQYF. CDR3 DNA sequence: TGTGCCAGCAGTCTACAGGCAACCTACGAGCAGTACTTC. Variable domain in full (rest from reference TRBV28 and TRBJ2-7): DVKVTQSSRYLVKRTGEKVFLECVQDMDHENMFWYRQDPGLGLRLIYFSYDVKMKEKGDIPEGYSVSREKKERFSLILESASTNQTSMYLCASSLQATYEQYFGPGTRLTVT.

CDR3 in amino acids: CASSVGLGGSYNSPLHF. CDR3 bases: TGTGCCAGCAGCGTGGGTTTAGGGGGCTCCTATAATTCACCCCTCCACTTT. This sequence joins TRBV9 and TRBJ1-6, with D perhaps matching TRBD1 (6 bases). Germline lookup yields CDR1 SGDLS and CDR2 YYNGEE. This CDR3 comprises 17 residues. The V end was cut by 2 bases, the J end by 0 bases, with 12 bases between.

The chain employs TRBV15 and TRBJ2-7; no firm D call. Trimming stripped 0 bases from V and 3 bases from J, with 9 bases between. The CDR3 totals 14 residues. CDR1 and CDR2 (germline): LNHNV, YYDKDF (reference sequence). CDR3: CATSRDLGSYEQYF. The DNA for the CDR3 is TGTGCCACCAGCAGAGATCTTGGCAGCTACGAGCAGTACTTC.

This sequence joins TRBV28 and TRBJ2-1, with D possibly being TRBD2 (5 bases). The CDR3 sequence is 15 residues long. V shed 7 bases and J shed 0 bases, with 13 bases lying between them. CDR1 and CDR2 from the germline V gene are MDHEN and SYDVKM. CDR3 DNA: TGTGCCAGCATGGGGTATGGGAGCTCCTACAATGAGCAGTTCTTC. As protein: CASMGYGSSYNEQFF.